The 23 T cell receptor beta chains below come from one sample, sequenced in a study of T cell repertoires in cytomegalovirus infection. One entry per CDR3 protein results from TCRdb running MiXCR on the reads. The data contain about 360,000 distinct CDR3 sequences, 15% to 20% of them seen just once; the ten biggest clones take up 8.5% to 10%. Sequencing input: PBMCs. The receptors here all came from a human donor in good health (CMV status not recorded). Some clones in this sample may be carry-over from other donors' samples.

This chain connects TRBV7-2 to TRBJ1-5; D unclear. The CDR3 length is 15 residues. Germline assignment: CDR1 SGHTA and CDR2 FQGNSA. V shed 1 base and J shed 1 base, with 8 bases lying between them. The CDR3 sequence is CASSLGGQSNQPQHF. The CDR3 nucleotides read TGTGCCAGCAGCTTAGGCGGGCAGAGCAATCAGCCCCAGCATTTT.

The chain carries TRBV6-1 and TRBJ2-5; 14 bases map to TRBD2. The CDR3 totals 17 residues. With V trimmed by 6 bases and J by 0 bases, 6 bases remained unmatched. The germline CDR1 and CDR2 sequences are MNHNS and SASEGT. The CDR3: CASRRGLAGGYQETQYF. CDR3 coding DNA: TGTGCCAGCAGGAGAGGACTAGCGGGAGGCTACCAAGAGACCCAGTACTTC.

This clonotype has ten or more counts. V usage is TRBV7-2 and J usage is TRBJ2-1; possible D gene TRBD2, 6 bases. Germline V gene data show CDR1 as SGHTA and CDR2 as FQGNSA. The CDR3 sequence is 14 residues long. Trimming removed 7 bases at V and 14 bases at J, with 24 bases between. CDR3 coding DNA: TGTGCCAGCACCCCGACTACAACGGGAGTAGTTAAGTTCTTC. It yields the protein CASTPTTTGVVKFF.

There are a few counts of this clonotype. This chain joins TRBV19 and TRBJ2-7; D unclear. With 5 bases removed from V and 3 bases from J, the gap between germline ends came to 8 bases. Germline-derived CDR1 and CDR2 are LNHDA and SQIVND (reference sequence). The length of the CDR3 is 12 residues. CDR3 nucleotide sequence: TGTGCCAGTAGTCCCTACAACTACGAGCAGTACTTC. As protein: CASSPYNYEQYF.

The genes are TRBV2 and TRBJ2-7; tentative D call: TRBD1 (5 bases). With 4 bases removed from V and 2 bases from J, the gap between germline ends came to 15 bases. The CDR3 has 15 amino acids. Germline-derived CDR1 and CDR2 are SNHLY and FYNNEI. The CDR3 is CASSVFDSITYEQYF. CDR3 nucleotide sequence: TGTGCCAGCAGTGTTTTCGACAGCATCACCTACGAGCAGTACTTC.

CDR3 DNA sequence: TGCGCCAGCAGCCAAGCGGGCGGGATCGGCTACACCTTC. This translates into CASSQAGGIGYTF. The V and J genes are TRBV4-3 and TRBJ1-2, with D unclear. The V end lost 1 base, the J end lost 8 bases, and 11 bases lay between the germline ends. Germline CDR1 and CDR2: LGHNA and YSLEER. This CDR3 is 13 amino acids long.

This clonotype was observed many times. The genes are TRBV7-9 and TRBJ1-5, with no clear D. The germline V gene has CDR1 SEHNR and CDR2 FQNEAQ (reference sequence). CDR3 length: 15 residues. V lost 5 bases and J 2 bases, leaving 13 bases between the germline ends. The DNA of the CDR3 is TGTGCCAGCAGCCCTCGGGGAATGGGCAATCAGCCCCAGCATTTT. Its translation is CASSPRGMGNQPQHF.

This clonotype appeared a few times. The V call is TRBV20-1, the J call TRBJ1-3; D not resolved. The V end was cut by 6 bases, the J end by 0 bases, with 21 bases between. The CDR3 runs to 17 residues. In germline, CDR1 is DFQATT, CDR2 SNEGSKA (reference sequence). The DNA of the CDR3 is TGCAGTGCGACACCACGAGGCGGGCTCCGCTCTGGAAACACCATATATTTT. Protein: CSATPRGGLRSGNTIYF.

CDR3 nucleotides: TGCAGTGCCCTCGCCAGCGGGACGGCCCAAGAGACCCAGTACTTC. Encoded protein: CSALASGTAQETQYF. The rearrangement uses TRBV20-1 and TRBJ2-5; 7 bases are a match to TRBD2. Trimming cost V 6 bases and J 1 base; bases outside gene matches: 11. CDR3 size: 15 residues. The germline gives CDR1 DFQATT, CDR2 SNEGSKA (reference sequence).

This clonotype was observed a few times. The chain links TRBV20-1 to TRBJ1-5; tentative D call: TRBD1 (5 bases). The germline V gene has CDR1 DFQATT and CDR2 SNEGSKA (reference sequence). Trimming removed 0 bases from V and 6 bases from J, with 12 bases in between. The CDR3 totals 14 residues. The CDR3 is CSARDSRQGQPQHF. CDR3 coding DNA: TGCAGTGCTAGAGATTCCAGGCAGGGTCAGCCCCAGCATTTT.

In this sample, this clonotype turned up many times. The CDR3 sequence is CASSLRRGSTEAFF. The DNA of the CDR3 is TGTGCCAGCAGCTTACGCAGGGGGTCAACTGAAGCTTTCTTT. V and J are TRBV7-2 and TRBJ1-1, with 7 bases that match TRBD1. CDR1 SGHTA and CDR2 FQGNSA come from the germline V gene. The CDR3 has 14 residues. Germline trimming cut 2 bases from V and 5 bases from J; bases unmatched to any gene: 5.

This clonotype has only a few counts. CDR3 loop: CASSRGLGEPQHF. DNA for the CDR3: TGTGCCAGCAGTCGAGGCCTCGGGGAGCCCCAGCATTTT. The V and J genes are TRBV11-2 and TRBJ1-5; no definite D call. Germline V gene lookup returns CDR1 SGHAT and CDR2 FQNNGV. Trimming took 6 bases from V and 8 from J, leaving 14 bases between them. The CDR3 extends over 13 amino acids.

The gene calls are TRBV2 and TRBJ2-1; a possible D gene is TRBD2 (6 bases). Between the trimmed V and J ends, which lost 4 bases and 2 bases, there was a span of 12 bases. Per the germline V gene, CDR1 is SNHLY and CDR2 is FYNNEI. The CDR3 extends over 15 amino acids. CDR3 in DNA: TGTGCCAGCAGTGCACTCGGGAGCACCTACAATGAGCAGTTCTTC. It yields the protein CASSALGSTYNEQFF.

Many counts were recorded for this clonotype. V usage is TRBV7-2 and J usage is TRBJ1-2; no clear D gene. The length of the CDR3 is 13 residues. In germline, CDR1 is SGHTA, CDR2 FQGNSA. Deletions cut 8 bases from V and 7 bases from J, with 17 bases between. The CDR3 protein is CASYGSRMGGYTF. DNA for the CDR3: TGTGCCAGCTACGGGTCGAGGATGGGTGGCTACACCTTC.

This clonotype was observed many times. V gene TRBV7-2 combines with J gene TRBJ1-5; weak D call: TRBD1 (5 bases). The CDR3 consists of 17 residues. Germline loops: CDR1 SGHTA, CDR2 FQGNSA. V lost 1 base and J lost 3, with 16 bases in between. The CDR3 DNA is TGTGCCAGCAGCTTAGAAGGGGCTGGAGGGTTCAATCAGCCCCAGCATTTT. Translating gives CASSLEGAGGFNQPQHF.

The table lists this clonotype with many counts. The V and J genes are TRBV28 and TRBJ1-5; a weak D match, TRBD1 (5 bases). With 2 bases removed from V and 4 bases from J, the gap between germline ends came to 12 bases. Germline-derived CDR1 and CDR2 are MDHEN and SYDVKM. CDR3 length: 15 amino acids. The CDR3 nucleotides are TGTGCCAGCAGTTTAGAGACGAACAGGAATCAGCCCCAGCATTTT. Its protein product is CASSLETNRNQPQHF.

The chain couples TRBV7-9 to TRBJ2-3; 8 bases map to TRBD1. Germline V CDR1 and CDR2: SEHNR, FQNEAQ (reference sequence). With 5 bases clipped from V and 15 bases from J, the junction kept 10 bases outside the gene matches. The CDR3 covers 12 residues. The CDR3 spells CASSPSGGFVYF. The CDR3 DNA follows: TGTGCCAGCAGCCCTTCAGGGGGCTTTGTTTATTTT. Drawing the rest from reference TRBV7-9 and TRBJ2-3, the complete variable domain is DTGVSQNPRHKITKRGQNVTFRCDPISEHNRLYWYRQTLGQGPEFLTYFQNEAQLEKSRLLSDRFSAERPKGSFSTLEIQRTEQGDSAMYLCASSPSGGFVYFGPGTRLTVL.

This clonotype has a count of ten or more. The chain recombines TRBV7-2 with TRBJ1-3, with D unresolved. Trimming stripped 5 bases from V and 6 bases from J, with 8 bases between. Germline CDR1 and CDR2: SGHTA and FQGNSA. This CDR3 comprises 12 residues. CDR3 DNA: TGTGCCAGCAGCCCTCAATTAAACACCATATATTTT. As protein: CASSPQLNTIYF.

The CDR3 here is CASSYTRGGCDTQYF. The CDR3 bases are TGTGCCAGCAGCTACACACGGGGGGGTTGTGATACGCAGTATTTT. The chain recombines TRBV7-2 with TRBJ2-3; 8 nucleotides line up with TRBD2. The CDR3 is made up of 15 amino acids. V shed 4 bases, J shed 6 bases, and the junction held 9 bases outside the gene matches. Germline values: CDR1 SGHTA, CDR2 FQGNSA.

The gene calls are TRBV4-1 and TRBJ2-1, with TRBD2 matching over 10 bases. Germline trimming cut 3 bases from V and 5 bases from J; bases unmatched to any gene: 7. Germline V gene lookup returns CDR1 MGHRA and CDR2 YSYEKL. The CDR3 sequence is 16 residues long. The DNA for the CDR3 is TGCGCCAGCAGCCATCCACTAGCGGGAAACAACAATGAGCAGTTCTTC. Residues: CASSHPLAGNNNEQFF.

The chain recombines TRBV7-2 with TRBJ2-5; TRBD1 agrees at 7 bases. Trimming removed 5 bases from V and 0 bases from J; junction bases left unmatched: 9. CDR1 is SGHTA and CDR2 is FQGNSA in the germline V gene. There are 16 residues in the CDR3. CDR3 in amino acids: CASSPLQGSYQETQYF. The CDR3 nucleotides read TGTGCCAGCAGCCCTCTACAGGGGTCCTACCAAGAGACCCAGTACTTC.

This clonotype was recorded many times. The chain carries TRBV7-8 and TRBJ1-3; D call uncertain. V gave up 3 bases and J gave up 3 bases, with 15 bases separating them. CDR3 length equals 16 residues. Germline lookup yields CDR1 SGHVS and CDR2 FQNEAQ. The DNA of the CDR3 is TGTGCCAGCAGCTTCCCACGGGGTACGGGTGGAAACACCATATATTTT. Its translation is CASSFPRGTGGNTIYF.

V usage is TRBV6-5 and J usage is TRBJ1-2; the D is unclear. In germline, CDR1 is MNHEY, CDR2 SVGAGI. The CDR3 is 16 residues long. V lost 2 bases to trimming and J lost 4 bases, with 17 bases between them. The CDR3 loop is CASSYRGPRSRYGYTF. The CDR3 DNA follows: TGTGCCAGCAGTTACCGTGGGCCGAGATCTCGCTATGGCTACACCTTC.